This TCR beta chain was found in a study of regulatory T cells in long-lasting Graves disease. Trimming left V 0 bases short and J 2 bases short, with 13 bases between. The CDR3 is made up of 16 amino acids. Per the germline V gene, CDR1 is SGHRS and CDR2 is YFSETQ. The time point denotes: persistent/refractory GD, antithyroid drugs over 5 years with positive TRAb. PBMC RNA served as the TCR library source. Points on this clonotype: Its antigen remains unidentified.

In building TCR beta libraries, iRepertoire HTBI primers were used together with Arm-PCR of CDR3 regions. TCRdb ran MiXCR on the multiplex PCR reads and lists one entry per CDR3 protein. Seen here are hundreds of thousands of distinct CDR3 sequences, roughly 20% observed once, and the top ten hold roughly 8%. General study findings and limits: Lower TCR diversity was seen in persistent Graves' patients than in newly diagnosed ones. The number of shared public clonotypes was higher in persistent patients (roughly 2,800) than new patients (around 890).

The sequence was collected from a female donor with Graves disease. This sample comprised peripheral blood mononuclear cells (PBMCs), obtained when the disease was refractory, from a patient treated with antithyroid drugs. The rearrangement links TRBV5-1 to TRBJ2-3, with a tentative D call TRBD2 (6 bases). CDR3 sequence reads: CASSLGAGPPTDTQYF. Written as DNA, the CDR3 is TGCGCCAGCAGCTTGGGGGCGGGACCCCCCACAGATACGCAGTATTTT.